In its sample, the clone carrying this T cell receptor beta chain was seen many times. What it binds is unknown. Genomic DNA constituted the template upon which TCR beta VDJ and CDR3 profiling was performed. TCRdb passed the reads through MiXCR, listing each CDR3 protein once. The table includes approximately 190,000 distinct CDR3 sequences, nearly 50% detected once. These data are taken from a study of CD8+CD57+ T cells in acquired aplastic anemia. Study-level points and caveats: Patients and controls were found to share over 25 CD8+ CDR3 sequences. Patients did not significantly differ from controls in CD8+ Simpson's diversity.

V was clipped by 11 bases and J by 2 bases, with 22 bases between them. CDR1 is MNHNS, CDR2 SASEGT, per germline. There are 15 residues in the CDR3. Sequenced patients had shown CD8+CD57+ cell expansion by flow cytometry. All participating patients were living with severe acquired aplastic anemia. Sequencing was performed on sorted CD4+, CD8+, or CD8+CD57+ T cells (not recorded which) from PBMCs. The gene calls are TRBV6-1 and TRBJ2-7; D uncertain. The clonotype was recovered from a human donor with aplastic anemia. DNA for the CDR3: TGTGCCTCTATCGCTTCGGCAGCCATGGCCTACGAGCAGTACTTC. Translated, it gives CASIASAAMAYEQYF.